This T cell receptor (beta chain) was captured by sequencing in a study of cytomegalovirus exposure and HLA in healthy donors. The study's findings and limits: Most subjects' HLA-A and HLA-B alleles were reportedly predicted from TCR beta sequences.

Trimming removed 3 bases from V and 4 bases from J; junction bases left unmatched: 8. The CDR3 is made up of 15 amino acids. Germline CDR1 and CDR2: ENHRY and SYGVKD. The PCR was carried out with 60 Vbeta primers and 13 Jbeta primers. TCRdb's copy holds only in-frame clones and misses some; the assay was immunoSEQ multiplex PCR. The data show over 150,000 clones, 60% to 85% seen once. This clone was recorded a few times. Its antigen is unidentified. J is TRBJ1-2 and V is TRBV10-3; 7 bases agree with TRBD1. Sequenced: PBMCs. The TCR was taken from a girl aged 10 to 17 in good health and CMV-seropositive. CDR3 sequence: CAISDKGQTSYGYTF. The CDR3 nucleotides read TGTGCCATCAGTGACAAGGGACAGACCTCCTATGGCTACACCTTC.